The following is a TCR beta chain sequence with its context. An end of the junction differs from the germline gene, which may be a read error. Germline V lookup: CDR1 SQVTM, CDR2 ANQGSEA. The CDR3 loop spans 12 amino acids. This entry belongs to a study of blood T cell repertoires in COVID-19. Study-wide context: Both acute and convalescent COVID-19 samples were obtained from the United States, Italy and Spain. The analysed material was cDNA or gDNA that came from T cells, B-cell-depleted T cells, or PBMCs.

Clones were sequenced by immunoSEQ multiplex PCR, and TCRdb holds only the in-frame ones, with some missing. The sample shows about 130,000 clones, roughly three quarters of them seen only once. The source is a man aged 40-55 years with active or convalescent COVID-19. V usage is TRBV29-1 and J usage is TRBJ1-2, with D maybe TRBD1 (5 bases). Sequencing was performed on peripheral blood. The CDR3 region is CSVEDGGVKGIF. CDR3 sequence (DNA): TGCAGCGTTGAAGATGGGGGGGTCAAAGGGATCTTC.